One T cell receptor beta chain is described in this entry. The CDR3 has 15 residues. Germline V lookup: CDR1 MDHEN, CDR2 SYDVKM. After removal of 0 bases from V and 6 bases from J, the junction contained 5 bases not matched to a gene. Using its own MiXCR run on the 5' RACE reads, TCRdb lists one record per CDR3 protein. The data show about 1.7 million distinct CDR3 sequences, roughly a third seen once. This sample stems from a study of identical twins. The V and J genes are TRBV28 and TRBJ2-7; 10 nucleotides agree with TRBD2. The sequence came from a newborn girl in good health. Sequenced sample: cord blood. The CDR3, as DNA: TGTGCCAGCAGTTTATGGAGCGGGAGGGCGGGCGAGCAGTACTTC. The encoded protein is CASSLWSGRAGEQYF.